This TCR beta chain was observed in a study of T cell repertoires in cytomegalovirus infection. Via MiXCR, TCRdb re-called the reads, giving one row per CDR3 protein. Of a few hundred thousand distinct CDR3 sequences listed, about 39% are singletons. Trimming stripped 2 bases from V and 0 bases from J, with 11 bases between. CDR1 and CDR2 from the germline V gene are MNHNY and SVGAGI (reference sequence). CDR3 size: 16 residues. About this clonotype itself: What it recognizes is unknown.

The V gene is TRBV6-6, the J gene TRBJ2-1; no clear D gene. Source: cultured PBMCs, taken from culture after CMV antigen stimulation. The clonotype originates from a human donor in good health (CMV status not recorded). Some clones in this sample may be carry-over from other donors' samples. The chain's CDR3 is CASSYLGSSSYNEQFF. The CDR3 coding sequence is TGTGCCAGCAGTTACCTTGGCTCCAGCTCCTACAATGAGCAGTTCTTC.